This TCR beta chain appears in the sequencing data of a study of T-cell memory formation after mild COVID-19. General study results and limits: Contracting CD8+ clones were enriched in EMRA, CD4+ mainly in CM and EM. There were some responding clones in pre-infection memory, which suggested that cross-reactive memory had joined. CD4/CD8 balance characterized clones contracting day 15 to 85, and CD4+ skew characterized later expanders.

TCRdb reanalysed the 5' RACE reads using MiXCR and keeps one entry per CDR3 protein. This sample has about 620,000 distinct CDR3 sequences, with roughly 18% found just once. This clonotype was found a few times. Its specificity is unknown. This CDR3 has 14 amino acids. Trimming took 8 bases from V and 5 from J, leaving 18 bases between them. CDR1 and CDR2 (germline): MNHEY, SVGAGI. The TCR originated in an adult woman who had mild COVID-19 (a few samples of this study predate the infection). Cell type and time point are not known. The sequenced sample consisted of PBMCs or a T cell subset sorted from them (not recorded which). The V and J genes are TRBV6-5 and TRBJ1-1, with D hard to call. The CDR3: CASGIRFLGTEAFF. CDR3 nucleotide sequence: TGTGCCAGCGGTATTAGGTTTTTGGGGACTGAAGCTTTCTTT.